A single sample gave rise to the 7 T cell receptor beta chains below, sequenced in a study of T cell responses to AZD1222 COVID-19 vaccine. Method: immunoSEQ multiplex PCR; TCRdb's copy keeps in-frame clones and lacks some. The data show roughly 140,000 clones, roughly 90% seen once. The sequenced sample was peripheral blood, obtained 28 days after the second AZD1222 dose. These receptor sequences come from an adult who received the AZD1222 COVID-19 vaccine.

The V and J genes are TRBV18 and TRBJ2-1; TRBD2 matches at 9 bases. Trimming took 0 bases from V and 10 from J; bases not matched to a gene: 13. The CDR3 is 17 residues long. CDR1 and CDR2 (germline): KGHSH, LQKENI. The CDR3 loop is CASSPPTAGGPKREQFF. The DNA of the CDR3 is TGTGCCAGCTCACCACCAACCGCGGGAGGGCCCAAGAGAGAGCAGTTCTTC. Complete variable domain (other parts from reference TRBV18 and TRBJ2-1): NAGVMQNPRHLVRRRGQEARLRCSPMKGHSHVYWYRQLPEEGLKFMVYLQKENIIDESGMPKERFSAEFPKEGPSILRIQQVVRGDSAAYFCASSPPTAGGPKREQFFGPGTRLTVL.

The chain links TRBV2 to TRBJ2-1; 12 bases are a match to TRBD2. CDR1 SNHLY and CDR2 FYNNEI come from the germline V gene. This CDR3 region has 16 residues. Trimming removed 5 bases from V and 7 bases from J; junction bases left unmatched: 9. CDR3 sequence reads: CASSLRLAGVGNEQFF. Written as DNA, the CDR3 is TGTGCCAGCAGTCTCCGACTAGCGGGGGTAGGTAATGAGCAGTTCTTC.

This chain uses TRBV19 with TRBJ1-5; the D is unclear. Trimming stripped 2 bases from V and 3 bases from J, with 8 bases between. This CDR3 contains 14 residues. The germline gives CDR1 LNHDA, CDR2 SQIVND (reference sequence). CDR3 sequence: CASSIWGSNQPQHF. DNA of the CDR3: TGTGCCAGTAGTATATGGGGATCCAATCAGCCCCAGCATTTT.

The V and J genes are TRBV4-2 and TRBJ2-7; TRBD2 matches 10 bases. The CDR3 is 15 residues long. Losses at the gene ends were 5 bases for V and 1 base for J; bases not matched to a gene: 5. CDR1 is LGHNA and CDR2 is YNFKEQ in the germline V gene. The CDR3 spells CASSVTSGPSYEQYF. In DNA, the CDR3 is TGTGCCAGCAGCGTGACTAGCGGGCCTTCCTACGAGCAGTACTTC.

The V and J genes are TRBV11-2 and TRBJ1-4; D uncertain. V lost 5 bases, J lost 7 bases, and 5 bases lay in between. The CDR3 is 11 amino acids. Germline CDR1 reads SGHAT; CDR2 reads FQNNGV. The chain's CDR3 is CASSRSEKLFF. The CDR3 bases are TGTGCCAGCAGCCGTTCTGAAAAACTGTTTTTT.

V and J are TRBV6-5 and TRBJ1-4; D gene unclear. The CDR3 runs to 15 residues. With 0 bases removed from V and 8 bases from J, the gap between germline ends came to 13 bases. The germline V gene has CDR1 MNHEY and CDR2 SVGAGI. The CDR3 DNA is TGTGCCAGCAGTTACTCGAGTAGGCCGAAAGAAAAACTGTTTTTT. Its protein is CASSYSSRPKEKLFF.

The rearrangement links TRBV10-3 to TRBJ1-1; 7 bases are a match to TRBD1. This CDR3 region has 16 residues. Germline-derived CDR1 and CDR2 are ENHRY and SYGVKD. The ends lost 2 bases at V and 0 bases at J; junction bases unmatched: 6. The DNA for the CDR3 is TGTGCCATCAGTGAGCGGCTCCAGGGGGTGAACACTGAAGCTTTCTTT. It is translated as CAISERLQGVNTEAFF.